This record concerns one T cell receptor (beta chain) sequence. Its target is unknown. The record originates from a study of T cells in Graves' hyperthyroidism and ophthalmopathy. Amplification targeted TCR beta CDR3 regions from RNA transcripts. The study used the HTBI primer set for a first-round RT-PCR of the TCR CDR3. TCRdb reprocessed the multiplex PCR reads with MiXCR, giving one entry per CDR3 protein. The sample has more than 50,000 distinct CDR3 sequences; 53% are singletons. Unmatched junction bases numbered 3, after V lost 2 bases and J lost 5 bases. The V gene's germline CDR1 is SNHLY and CDR2 FYNNEI. The CDR3 is 14 amino acids. Study-wide results and caveats: Most clonotypes that expanded in the thyroid above 0.001 also showed up in blood. It was a median around 6 months before onset that the model predicted ophthalmopathy. Using 13 V-J features, a model discriminated ophthalmopathy from stable hyperthyroidism.

The sequenced sample consisted of blood. This chain uses TRBV2 with TRBJ1-2, with TRBD1 matching 9 bases. This sequence originates from a woman aged 55-70 years with Graves' ophthalmopathy. CDR3 sequence: CASSERTGAYGYTF. As DNA, the CDR3 is TGTGCCAGCAGTGAAAGGACAGGGGCATATGGCTACACCTTC.